Each of the 8 T cell receptor beta chains below was sequenced from the same sample in a study of T-cell memory formation after mild COVID-19. A single record per CDR3 protein comes from TCRdb applying MiXCR to the 5' RACE reads. The data show tens of thousands of distinct CDR3 sequences, around 12% seen once. Sample: PBMCs or a T cell subset sorted from them (not recorded which). These receptors were obtained from a man between 18 and 35 years old who had mild COVID-19 (a few samples of this study predate the infection). Cell type and time point are not known.

The chain employs TRBV7-3 and TRBJ2-1; 10 bases line up with TRBD2. Germline values: CDR1 SGHTA, CDR2 FQGTGA. Unmatched junction bases numbered 13, after V lost 5 bases and J lost 0 bases. The CDR3 is made up of 19 amino acids. CDR3: CASSLISGGSRSSYNEQFF. The CDR3 bases are TGTGCCAGCAGCCTTATTAGCGGGGGGTCCAGGAGCTCCTACAATGAGCAGTTCTTC.

The rearrangement joins TRBV4-3 to TRBJ2-4; D is perhaps TRBD1 (6 bases). CDR1 and CDR2 from the germline V gene are LGHNA and YSLEER. V was trimmed by 0 bases and J by 9 bases, leaving 18 bases between them. This CDR3 is 16 amino acids long. The CDR3 reads CASSQDWGQVFGIQYF. As DNA, the CDR3 is TGCGCCAGCAGCCAAGATTGGGGGCAGGTTTTCGGCATTCAGTACTTC.

This clonotype was seen a few times. This chain links TRBV20-1 with TRBJ2-3; tentative D call: TRBD2 (6 bases). Germline values: CDR1 DFQATT, CDR2 SNEGSKA (reference sequence). CDR3 length: 12 amino acids. Trimming left V 5 bases short and J 6 bases short, with 12 bases between. In nucleotides, the CDR3 is TGCAGTGCTGACGCGGGGTCGGATACGCAGTATTTT. Its translation is CSADAGSDTQYF.

The chain uses TRBV5-1 and TRBJ2-3; D is possibly TRBD2 (5 bases). V was shortened by 0 bases and J by 5 bases, with 13 bases between the two germline ends. The germline CDR1 and CDR2 sequences are SGHRS and YFSETQ. This CDR3 is 15 amino acids long. DNA for the CDR3: TGCGCCAGCAGCTTGGCCACGGGGTGGGGAGATACGCAGTATTTT. The encoded protein is CASSLATGWGDTQYF.

This clonotype was recorded at least ten times. The V and J genes are TRBV5-1 and TRBJ2-1; D may correspond to TRBD1 or TRBD2 (6 bases each). Per germline, CDR1 SGHRS and CDR2 YFSETQ. The V end was cut by 2 bases, the J end by 0 bases, with 9 bases between. This CDR3 is 15 amino acids long. DNA of the CDR3: TGCGCCAGCAGCTTAGGGGGACTCTCCTACAATGAGCAGTTCTTC. It encodes CASSLGGLSYNEQFF.

J is TRBJ2-2 and V is TRBV20-1; 9 positions match TRBD1. This CDR3 spans 15 amino acids. Losses at the gene ends were 5 bases for V and 7 bases for J; bases not matched to a gene: 11. CDR1 is DFQATT and CDR2 is SNEGSKA in the germline V gene (reference sequence). CDR3 region: CSAPWTGEINGELFF. Here the CDR3 DNA reads TGCAGTGCTCCTTGGACAGGGGAAATTAACGGGGAGCTGTTTTTT.

This rearrangement joins TRBV10-2 to TRBJ1-1; D ambiguous. The V end lost 0 bases, the J end lost 1 base, and 3 bases lay between the germline ends. Germline V gene sequence: CDR1 WSHSY, CDR2 SAAADI. The CDR3 spans 13 residues. The CDR3 DNA follows: TGCGCCAGCAGTGAGTCCCAGAACACTGAAGCTTTCTTT. This gives the protein CASSESQNTEAFF.

There are many counts of this clonotype. The V gene is TRBV12-3 or TRBV12-4, the J gene TRBJ2-1; possibly TRBD1 or TRBD2 for D (5 bases each). This CDR3 region has 17 residues. Trimming removed 6 bases at V and 6 bases at J, with 24 bases between. Here the CDR3 DNA reads TGTGCCAGCAGCCCCACCCCAACTGGCCGTGGGGGCAATGAGCAGTTCTTC. Protein sequence: CASSPTPTGRGGNEQFF.